This entry features one T cell receptor beta chain sequence. Its specific antigen is unknown. The sample holds no much larger clone one base away, and base qualities are not on file. This sample was included in a study of T-cell memory formation after mild COVID-19 (dated by TCRdb to the early 2020s). For the wider study: TCR sequence clusters from the two donors were found to be largely donor specific. In two donors, T-cell clones that expanded and contracted after mild COVID-19 were followed by sequencing TCRalpha and TCRbeta repertoires longitudinally. Two young, previously healthy adult volunteers, one female and one male, were included in the cohort. General study outcomes and caveats: Balanced CD4/CD8 phenotypes were observed for clones contracting from day 15 to 85, whereas a bias towards CD4+ was observed for a second wave of clones expanding from day 15 to 37. Only two mild cases were covered in the study, and larger cohorts including severe cases with pre-infection samples were considered necessary. Contracting CD4+ clones were located mainly in the CM and EM memory subsets, whereas CD8+ clones were found to be enriched in EMRA. SARS-CoV-2 specificity was not confirmed for the second-wave clones peaking on day 37. The detection of some responding clones in pre-infection memory suggests that pre-existing cross-reactive memory T cells joined the SARS-CoV-2 response.

Including the terminal cysteine and phenylalanine, the CDR3 comprises 14 residues. Only the CDR3 part of the read is kept: 42 bases, read in frame from the first base. V is reduced by 10 bases and J by 3 bases, leaving a spacing of 18 bases between them. Per the germline V gene (reference sequence), LNHDA is the CDR1 and SQIVND is the CDR2. Instrument used: Illumina NovaSeq 6000. TCRalpha and TCRbeta cDNA libraries were built by 5'RACE with constant-segment primers, adding sample barcodes and unique molecular identifiers. RNA was extracted from every sample with Trizol reagent. Amplification of the libraries took two PCR steps, and the second step added a second sample barcode plus Illumina TruSeq adapters. Sequencing of the libraries was done on an Illumina NovaSeq, producing 2 x 150 bp paired-end reads. Per the original workflow: Demultiplexing of reads and collapsing into UMI-guided consensus sequences were performed with migec v1.2.7. Using mixcr v2.1.11, UMI consensuses were aligned to TRA and TRB V and J templates and then assembled into clonotypes. A clonotype was counted as expanded or contracted only when both edgeR and NoisET called the clonotype significant, with the noise models trained on biological replicates. edgeR calls used a false discovery rate-adjusted p below 0.01 and a log2 fold-change threshold of 1. PCA with hierarchical clustering of max-normalized trajectories of the 1000 most abundant clonotypes was used as exploratory dynamics analysis. Separately sequenced CD4+ and CD8+ repertoires were used to assign the CD4 or CD8 phenotype of responding clones. The raw public reads went through TCRdb reprocessing: fastp at Q25, MiXCR clone calling, in-frame beta chains kept. Each CDR3 protein appears once, grouped with its most common genes and DNA. TCRdb assigned the V and J calls; the authors' analysis was not used. The sample contains 380,000 or so distinct CDR3 sequences, about an eighth of them found a single time. Less than 25% of the sample rests with the top ten.

Ficoll-Paque density gradient centrifugation was the method used to isolate PBMCs. The receptor was isolated from a man younger than 35 who had mild COVID-19 (a few samples of this study predate the infection). The sample titles of this study are shuffled in the database, so cell type and time point are left out; the donor was told from shared clones. The source material was PBMCs or a T cell subset sorted from them (not recorded which). This sequence uses TRBV19 and TRBJ1-1; too little of a D gene remains to name it. The CDR3 in this case is CATSPYVGDTEAFF. DNA sequence: TGTGCCACTTCGCCCTACGTCGGGGACACTGAAGCTTTCTTT.